The 27 T cell receptor beta chains reported below all come from one sample, sequenced in a study of T cells in Graves' hyperthyroidism and ophthalmopathy. Researchers amplified the TCR beta CDR3 regions from RNA transcripts. When the TCR CDR3 underwent first-round RT-PCR, the HTBI primer set was used. TCRdb used MiXCR to reprocess the multiplex PCR reads, holding one entry per CDR3 protein. The table records a few hundred thousand distinct CDR3 sequences, less than 25% of them present only once. The source material was blood. The receptors shown here come from a man aged 18-30 years with Graves' hyperthyroidism.

This clonotype was counted only a few times. The junction departs from germline at one end; a sequencing error may be responsible. The gene calls are TRBV28 and TRBJ1-2; D perhaps matches TRBD1 (5 bases). The CDR3 is 12 amino acids. CDR1 is MDHEN, CDR2 SYDVKM, per germline. The CDR3 sequence: CASWGLGDGYIF. DNA of the CDR3: TGTGCCAGTTGGGGACTCGGAGATGGCTACATCTTC.

This clonotype was observed a few times. The chain carries TRBV18 and TRBJ1-2; the D gene is possibly TRBD1 (6 bases). CDR1 is KGHSH and CDR2 is LQKENI in the germline V gene. This CDR3 has 15 residues. The ends were cut back, 4 bases at V and 2 bases at J, with 14 bases in the middle. The DNA for the CDR3 is TGTGCCAGCTCACTGACAAGACAGGAGAACTATGGCTACACCTTC. It translates to CASSLTRQENYGYTF. Drawing the rest from reference TRBV18 and TRBJ1-2, the complete variable domain is NAGVMQNPRHLVRRRGQEARLRCSPMKGHSHVYWYRQLPEEGLKFMVYLQKENIIDESGMPKERFSAEFPKEGPSILRIQQVVRGDSAAYFCASSLTRQENYGYTFGSGTRLTVV.

V and J are TRBV5-1 and TRBJ1-2; 9 positions agree with TRBD1. The CDR3 has 13 residues. Germline lookup yields CDR1 SGHRS and CDR2 YFSETQ. After removal of 2 bases from V and 6 bases from J, the junction contained 2 bases not matched to a gene. CDR3: CASSFDRGDGYTF. Written as DNA, the CDR3 is TGCGCCAGCAGCTTCGACAGGGGGGATGGCTACACCTTC. Together with reference TRBV5-1 and TRBJ1-2, the CDR3 gives the full variable domain: KAGVTQTPRYLIKTRGQQVTLSCSPISGHRSVSWYQQTPGQGLQFLFEYFSETQRNKGNFPGRFSGRQFSNSRSEMNVSTLELGDSALYLCASSFDRGDGYTFGSGTRLTVV.

The sample holds many counts of this clonotype. The genes are TRBV10-2 and TRBJ2-2; tentative D call: TRBD2 (6 bases). Germline V gene data show CDR1 as WSHSY and CDR2 as SAAADI. Deletions cut 4 bases from V and 5 bases from J, with 17 bases between. The CDR3 runs to 16 residues. The CDR3 DNA reads TGCGCCAGCAGTGTTTGGTCCCCTGGAGGGACCGGGGAGCTGTTTTTT. It translates to CASSVWSPGGTGELFF.

This chain links TRBV6-1 with TRBJ2-5; D perhaps matches TRBD2 (7 bases). V lost 5 bases, J lost 1 base, and 14 bases lay in between. The CDR3 totals 15 residues. CDR1 and CDR2 from the germline V gene are MNHNS and SASEGT. Here the CDR3 reads CASSPIAGAQETQYF. Written as DNA, the CDR3 is TGTGCCAGCAGTCCCATTGCGGGGGCCCAAGAGACCCAGTACTTC.

V usage is TRBV27 and J usage is TRBJ2-7; 9 bases fit TRBD2. The CDR3 extends over 16 amino acids. Germline-derived CDR1 and CDR2 are MNHEY and SMNVEV (reference sequence). V lost 5 bases, J lost 2 bases, and 10 bases stayed unmatched. This chain's CDR3 is CASSHPTSGGPYEQYF. The CDR3 DNA is TGTGCCAGCAGTCACCCCACCAGCGGGGGGCCCTACGAGCAGTACTTC.

In this sample, this clonotype turned up many times. The V gene is TRBV20-1, the J gene TRBJ2-5, with 8 bases matching TRBD2. Per the germline V gene, CDR1 is DFQATT and CDR2 is SNEGSKA (reference sequence). This CDR3 region has 14 residues. V lost 3 bases and J lost 2; bases outside the gene matches: 5. As DNA, the CDR3 is TGCAGTGCTAGGGGGACTAGTCTGCAAGAGACCCAGTACTTC. It codes for CSARGTSLQETQYF.

In DNA form, the CDR3 reads TGTGCCAGCAGTTACGTTTCGGGTTCGAACACTGAAGCTTTCTTT. Protein: CASSYVSGSNTEAFF. The chain couples TRBV6-5 to TRBJ1-1; D call uncertain. V shed 2 bases and J shed 1 base, with 11 bases lying between them. CDR3 length: 15 residues. Germline V gene lookup returns CDR1 MNHEY and CDR2 SVGAGI.

This clonotype was observed many times. The chain uses TRBV7-8 and TRBJ2-7; D not certain. Trimming removed 3 bases from V and 4 bases from J, with 13 bases in between. Germline-derived CDR1 and CDR2 are SGHVS and FQNEAQ. The CDR3 is made up of 14 amino acids. The CDR3, as DNA: TGTGCCAGCAGCTTTGGGCAGGATGGGTACGAGCAGTACTTC. Protein: CASSFGQDGYEQYF. The whole variable domain, remainder taken from reference TRBV7-8 and TRBJ2-7, is GAGVSQSPRYKVAKRGQDVALRCDPISGHVSLFWYQQALGQGPEFLTYFQNEAQLDKSGLPSDRFFAERPEGSVSTLKIQRTQQEDSAVYLCASSFGQDGYEQYFGPGTRLTVT.

This clonotype appeared many times. The chain is built from TRBV28 and TRBJ1-2; 7 nucleotides line up with TRBD1. The ends lost 6 bases at V and 7 bases at J; junction bases unmatched: 8. The CDR3 covers 13 residues. Germline CDR1 is MDHEN and CDR2 is SYDVKM. CDR3 residues: CASSVSGGSGYTF. The CDR3 DNA reads TGTGCCAGCAGCGTCTCAGGGGGGAGTGGCTACACCTTC.

The chain links TRBV5-1 to TRBJ2-2; either TRBD1 or TRBD2 may supply D (5 bases each). V shed 3 bases and J shed 0 bases, with 9 bases lying between them. CDR1 is SGHRS and CDR2 is YFSETQ in the germline V gene. The CDR3 consists of 15 residues. The CDR3 DNA reads TGCGCCAGCAGCTGGGACGGATCGAACACCGGGGAGCTGTTTTTT. It specifies CASSWDGSNTGELFF.

This clonotype has a handful of counts. The V gene is TRBV27, the J gene TRBJ2-5; D gene unclear. Germline CDR1 is MNHEY and CDR2 is SMNVEV (reference sequence). The germline V and J ends were trimmed by 4 bases and 5 bases, with 5 bases remaining between them. The CDR3 contains 11 residues. The CDR3 here is CASSSDETQYF. The CDR3 DNA follows: TGTGCCAGCAGTTCGGACGAGACCCAGTACTTC.

In its sample, this clonotype was seen a few times. V is TRBV12-5 and J is TRBJ2-5; D is possibly TRBD1 (6 bases). Germline CDR1 reads LGHNT; CDR2 reads FRNRAP. Trimming took 6 bases from V and 4 from J, leaving 9 bases between them. There are 12 residues in the CDR3. The CDR3 region is CASGTGGETQYF. In DNA form, the CDR3 reads TGTGCTAGTGGGACAGGTGGAGAGACCCAGTACTTC.

This clonotype has ten or more counts. The chain is built from TRBV6-5 and TRBJ2-7, with a tentative D call TRBD1 (5 bases). The germline gives CDR1 MNHEY, CDR2 SVGAGI. The CDR3 consists of 15 residues. Trimming took off 2 bases at V and 2 bases at J, with 13 bases between the two ends. The CDR3 is CASSYGAAGTYEQYF. The CDR3 region has the DNA TGTGCCAGCAGTTACGGGGCAGCCGGTACCTACGAGCAGTACTTC.

At least ten counts were recorded for this clonotype. The V and J genes are TRBV19 and TRBJ1-1, with D possibly being TRBD1 (6 bases). The CDR3 covers 13 residues. The germline V and J ends were trimmed by 3 bases and 8 bases, with 13 bases remaining between them. Germline CDR1 and CDR2: LNHDA and SQIVND (reference sequence). The CDR3 reads CASSIGRGGEAFF. In DNA form, the CDR3 reads TGTGCCAGTAGTATTGGCAGGGGAGGGGAAGCTTTCTTT.

In its sample, this clonotype was seen many times. The chain couples TRBV2 to TRBJ1-1, with D possibly being TRBD1 (5 bases). The CDR3 consists of 13 residues. Per the germline V gene, CDR1 is SNHLY and CDR2 is FYNNEI. V gave up 8 bases and J gave up 1 base, with 11 bases separating them. The CDR3 DNA is TGTGCCAGCGCGGGACTTACGAACACTGAAGCTTTCTTT. This codes for CASAGLTNTEAFF.

The V and J genes are TRBV2 and TRBJ1-1; D unresolved. This CDR3 spans 10 amino acids. Trimming left V 10 bases short and J 1 base short, with 4 bases between. Per germline, CDR1 SNHLY and CDR2 FYNNEI. The CDR3 sequence: CAMGNTEAFF. The CDR3 region has the DNA TGTGCCATGGGGAACACTGAAGCTTTCTTT.

This clonotype appeared a single time. The chain has TRBV28 and TRBJ2-5; D remains ambiguous. Germline V lookup: CDR1 MDHEN, CDR2 SYDVKM. This CDR3 contains 12 residues. Trimming shortened V by 5 bases and J by 5 bases, and 9 bases separated the two germline ends. The CDR3 DNA reads TGTGCCAGCAGTGCTGGTTTGGAGACCCAGTACTTC. It yields the protein CASSAGLETQYF.

This clonotype was counted many times. The chain recombines TRBV20-1 with TRBJ2-2, with a weak D call TRBD2 (6 bases). CDR3 length equals 11 residues. Trimming removed 5 bases from V and 6 bases from J, with 7 bases in between. The V gene's germline CDR1 is DFQATT and CDR2 SNEGSKA (reference sequence). The CDR3 DNA reads as TGCAGTGCTGAGCGGGCCGGGGAGCTGTTTTTT. Translated, it gives CSAERAGELFF.

At least ten counts were recorded for this clonotype. The chain has TRBV6-2 or TRBV6-3 and TRBJ2-7; the D gene is possibly TRBD1 (6 bases). The CDR3 runs 15 residues. V was pared by 6 bases and J by 2 bases, with 17 bases between. Per germline, CDR1 MNHEY and CDR2 SVGEGT. The CDR3 DNA reads as TGTGCCAGCAGCCGCCGGGACACGGGACCCTACGAGCAGTACTTC. It translates to CASSRRDTGPYEQYF.

This clonotype has ten or more counts. Here the CDR3 reads CASSPGQGGPLAYEQYF. The DNA of the CDR3 is TGTGCCAGCAGCCCAGGACAGGGGGGTCCCCTCGCCTACGAGCAGTACTTC. This chain links TRBV11-1 with TRBJ2-7, with 10 bases fitting TRBD1. V was pared by 5 bases and J by 2 bases, with 12 bases of the junction left unmatched. Germline CDR1 reads SGHAT; CDR2 reads FQDESV (reference sequence). This CDR3 comprises 17 residues.

This clonotype was detected a few times. With a much larger clone just one base away, this may be a read error. CDR3 sequence: CASSEDSNYGYTF. The CDR3 DNA follows: TGTGCCAGCAGTGAGGACAGCAACTATGGCTACACCTTC. The chain combines TRBV6-1 with TRBJ1-2; a weak D match, TRBD1 (6 bases). Germline CDR1 is MNHNS and CDR2 is SASEGT. The CDR3 covers 13 residues. The V and J ends lost 3 bases and 2 bases respectively, with 7 bases between them.

This clonotype was counted at least ten times. This sequence joins TRBV2 and TRBJ1-1, with 8 bases aligning to TRBD1. J gave up 3 bases and V 5 bases, and 8 bases lay outside the gene matches. The germline V gene encodes CDR1 SNHLY and CDR2 FYNNEI. The CDR3 covers 15 residues. CDR3 in amino acids: CASSTPDRGDTEAFF. The CDR3 DNA follows: TGTGCCAGCAGTACTCCCGACAGGGGAGACACTGAAGCTTTCTTT.

The chain joins TRBV20-1 to TRBJ2-5; no clear D gene. Trimming removed 0 bases at V and 1 base at J, with 9 bases between. This CDR3 is built from 14 residues. Germline CDR1 DFQATT, CDR2 SNEGSKA (reference sequence). The CDR3 nucleotides are TGCAGTGCTAGAGAACCAGGACGCCAAGAGACCCAGTACTTC. Amino acid sequence: CSAREPGRQETQYF.

This clonotype appeared many times. CDR3 region: CATSRDRARRQETQYF. CDR3 in DNA: TGTGCCACCAGCAGAGATAGGGCAAGACGTCAAGAGACCCAGTACTTC. V gene TRBV15 combines with J gene TRBJ2-5; no firm D call. Germline CDR1 and CDR2: LNHNV and YYDKDF (reference sequence). V shed 0 bases and J shed 2 bases, with 13 bases lying between them. This CDR3 has 16 residues.

The table lists this clonotype with a few counts. V and J are TRBV12-3 or TRBV12-4 and TRBJ1-1, with D hard to call. There are 13 residues in the CDR3. V dropped 8 bases and J dropped 0 bases, with 10 bases sitting between them. The CDR3 is CASCRGLNTEAFF. CDR3 DNA sequence: TGTGCCAGCTGTCGGGGTCTGAACACTGAAGCTTTCTTT.

This clonotype was recorded at least ten times. The V gene is TRBV12-3 or TRBV12-4, the J gene TRBJ2-5; D remains ambiguous. This CDR3 contains 14 residues. V lost 3 bases to trimming and J lost 1 base, with 9 bases between them. CDR3 DNA sequence: TGTGCCAGCAGTTTTTCGACTCGCCAAGAGACCCAGTACTTC. Translation: CASSFSTRQETQYF.